Sequencing of this T cell receptor beta chain was carried out in a study of cytomegalovirus exposure and HLA in healthy donors. Points from the study as a whole: Specificity for CMV antigens was confirmed in vitro for a few of the CMV-associated chains. In a later analysis, V- and J-gene trimming of beta chains associated with a DCLRE1C missense variant, replicated independently. Altogether, some 170 TCR beta chains were recorded as cytomegalovirus-associated.

Those who donated were healthy bone marrow donors. In this sample, this clone turned up a few times. Its antigen is as yet unknown. Germline CDR1 is LNHDA and CDR2 is SQIVND (reference sequence). V was cut by 6 bases and J by 4 bases, with 15 bases left in between. This CDR3 contains 14 residues. The PCR ran on 60 Vbeta and 13 Jbeta primers. Profiling relied on immunoSEQ multiplex PCR, and the TCRdb table lists in-frame clones only, not all of them. The sample has around 140,000 clones; roughly 9.6% are singletons. Sample: PBMCs. The sequence was collected from a woman aged 40 to 55 in good health and CMV-seropositive. This chain connects TRBV19 to TRBJ1-2, with a tentative D call TRBD1 (5 bases). CDR3 coding DNA: TGTGCCAGTAGACGTACCGGGGGTCTCTATGGCTACACCTTC. Translated: CASRRTGGLYGYTF.